This T cell receptor beta chain was profiled in a study of T-cell reconstitution after alpha-beta-depleted transplantation in children. Overall study results and limits: Elevated TCRbeta diversity at day 60 was traced, in some patients, to surviving recipient T cells and thymic progenitors. In patients about two months after transplant, alpha-beta T cells reportedly arose from several hundred expanded graft clones. A year had passed since transplant, and T-cell counts and diversity by then came mostly from newly produced T cells.

This CDR3 region has 18 residues. Germline V lookup: CDR1 SGHRS, CDR2 YFSETQ. Trimming stripped 1 base from V and 2 bases from J, with 21 bases between. Unique molecular identifiers tagged the TCRbeta library. TCRdb re-called the PCR reads with MiXCR, one entry per CDR3 protein. The repertoire includes about 280,000 distinct CDR3 sequences, 11% of them detected once, and 23% sits in the top ten. The sample holds many counts of this clonotype. Its target is unknown. The receptor was derived from a male patient aged 2 to 10 who had a stem cell transplant for chronic granulomatous disease, so the T cells may come from the graft donor. Sequencing used peripheral blood, obtained 180 days after TCRalphabeta/CD19-depleted stem cell transplant. V and J are TRBV5-1 and TRBJ1-2; D may be TRBD1 (6 bases). CDR3 sequence (DNA): TGCGCCAGCAGCTTGTGGCTCTCTGGGTTGGGGGCAAACTATGGCTACACCTTC. It encodes CASSLWLSGLGANYGYTF.